A selection of T cell receptor beta chains follows, all from one sample in a study of T-cell memory formation after mild COVID-19. TCRdb re-derived calls from the 5' RACE reads in MiXCR, one entry per CDR3 protein. Of approximately 400,000 distinct CDR3 sequences in the sample, approximately 24% were seen once. Sequences were obtained from PBMCs or a T cell subset sorted from them (not recorded which). The receptors come from an adult woman who had mild COVID-19 (a few samples of this study predate the infection). Cell type and time point are not known. CDR3s include the opening cysteine and the closing phenylalanine or tryptophan. Fields, in order: D gene, J gene, V gene, clone size, CDR3 DNA, CDR3 protein. The D gene is left open where the match is weak. Some rows mark clone size as missing; the rest say once, few, many or name a class of expanded clone.

d_call: NA; j_call: TRBJ1-6; v_call: TRBV5-1; clone_size: NA; cdr3_nt: TGCGCCAGCAGCTGGCGGCCGGGAGCGTCTTCACCCCTCCACTTT; cdr3_aa: CASSWRPGASSPLHF
d_call: TRBD1; j_call: TRBJ2-7; v_call: TRBV7-9; clone_size: NA; cdr3_nt: TGTGCCAGCAGCAATCCGGACAGGGTCCACGAGCAGTACTTC; cdr3_aa: CASSNPDRVHEQYF
d_call: TRBD1; j_call: TRBJ1-1; v_call: TRBV5-1; clone_size: few; cdr3_nt: TGCGCCAGCAGCTTACAGGGGAGGGTCACTGAAGCTTTCTTT; cdr3_aa: CASSLQGRVTEAFF
d_call: TRBD1; j_call: TRBJ1-4; v_call: TRBV9; clone_size: few; cdr3_nt: TGTGCCAGCAGCCCCTCCGGGACAGGGCAAACTAATGAAAAACTGTTTTTT; cdr3_aa: CASSPSGTGQTNEKLFF
d_call: NA; j_call: TRBJ1-2; v_call: TRBV5-1; clone_size: few; cdr3_nt: TGCGCCAGCAGCTTGGATGGGGGCGCCCAGGGCTACACCTTC; cdr3_aa: CASSLDGGAQGYTF
d_call: NA; j_call: TRBJ2-1; v_call: TRBV7-3; clone_size: once; cdr3_nt: TGTGCCAGCAGCCCTTTTGTGGGGGGGGGCAACGATGAGCAGTTCTTC; cdr3_aa: CASSPFVGGGNDEQFF
d_call: NA; j_call: TRBJ2-7; v_call: TRBV20-1; clone_size: few; cdr3_nt: TGCAGTGCTAGAGATCAGGGGAGACTATACTACGAGCAGTACTTC; cdr3_aa: CSARDQGRLYYEQYF
d_call: TRBD1; j_call: TRBJ1-5; v_call: TRBV6-2/TRBV6-3; clone_size: NA; cdr3_nt: TGTGCCAGCAGTTCCAATCAGGGGGTTGGCAATCAGCCCCAGCATTTT; cdr3_aa: CASSSNQGVGNQPQHF
d_call: TRBD2; j_call: TRBJ2-4; v_call: TRBV7-2; clone_size: NA; cdr3_nt: TGTGCCAGCAGCCATACTAGCGGGGGGCTTTCCCTAGCCAAAAACATTCAGTACTTC; cdr3_aa: CASSHTSGGLSLAKNIQYF
d_call: TRBD1; j_call: TRBJ2-5; v_call: TRBV7-2; clone_size: few; cdr3_nt: TGTGCCAGCACCCCAGGGGGCCAAGAGACCCAGTACTTC; cdr3_aa: CASTPGGQETQYF
d_call: NA; j_call: TRBJ1-5; v_call: TRBV6-5; clone_size: NA; cdr3_nt: TGTGCCAGCAGTTTCCAGGGCACTCAGCCCCAGCATTTT; cdr3_aa: CASSFQGTQPQHF
d_call: NA; j_call: TRBJ1-2; v_call: TRBV29-1; clone_size: few; cdr3_nt: TGCAGCACTTACCGGGACCCTTCCGAGAGTGGCTACACCTTC; cdr3_aa: CSTYRDPSESGYTF
d_call: NA; j_call: TRBJ2-7; v_call: TRBV7-9; clone_size: NA; cdr3_nt: TGTGCCAGCAGCTTTCCCCAGGACCCCTACGAGCAGTACTTC; cdr3_aa: CASSFPQDPYEQYF
d_call: TRBD2; j_call: TRBJ2-6; v_call: TRBV15; clone_size: NA; cdr3_nt: TGTGCCACCAGCAGCGCGAGAAGCGGGGGGTTACTCTCTGGGGCCAACGTCCTGACTTTC; cdr3_aa: CATSSARSGGLLSGANVLTF
d_call: NA; j_call: TRBJ2-7; v_call: TRBV12-3/TRBV12-4; clone_size: few; cdr3_nt: TGTGCCAGCAGTTTATGGGGGGACCCCTACGAGCAGTACTTC; cdr3_aa: CASSLWGDPYEQYF
d_call: TRBD2; j_call: TRBJ2-3; v_call: TRBV20-1; clone_size: NA; cdr3_nt: TGCAGTGCCGGGGCCCGAATAGCGGGAGCAGATACGCAGTATTTT; cdr3_aa: CSAGARIAGADTQYF
d_call: TRBD2; j_call: TRBJ2-7; v_call: TRBV5-8; clone_size: NA; cdr3_nt: TGTGCCAGCAGCTTGTGGGGGACTAGCGGGGACGAGCAGTACTTC; cdr3_aa: CASSLWGTSGDEQYF
d_call: NA; j_call: TRBJ1-1; v_call: TRBV12-3/TRBV12-4; clone_size: few; cdr3_nt: TGTGCCAGCAGTTTTTGGGGAGTGAACACTGAAGCTTTCTTT; cdr3_aa: CASSFWGVNTEAFF
d_call: TRBD2; j_call: TRBJ2-7; v_call: TRBV29-1; clone_size: NA; cdr3_nt: TGCAGCGTTGAAGCGCGGGGGGGAGAGGGGCGAAGGTCCTACGAGCAGTACTTC; cdr3_aa: CSVEARGGEGRRSYEQYF
d_call: NA; j_call: TRBJ2-4; v_call: TRBV6-2/TRBV6-3; clone_size: few; cdr3_nt: TGTGCCAGCAGTTACTCGATCGGAGCCGATCAGAAGGGGGTCGGCAAAAACATTCAGTACTTC; cdr3_aa: CASSYSIGADQKGVGKNIQYF
d_call: NA; j_call: TRBJ2-1; v_call: TRBV7-9; clone_size: few; cdr3_nt: TGTGCCAGCAGCTTACCCCTACAGAGACTAGTCAACAATGAGCAGTTCTTC; cdr3_aa: CASSLPLQRLVNNEQFF
d_call: NA; j_call: TRBJ2-3; v_call: TRBV6-5; clone_size: NA; cdr3_nt: TGTGCCAGCAGTTCGGTAGGGTCCACAGATACGCAGTATTTT; cdr3_aa: CASSSVGSTDTQYF
d_call: TRBD1; j_call: TRBJ2-5; v_call: TRBV12-3/TRBV12-4; clone_size: few; cdr3_nt: TGTGCCAGCAGTAACGGACAGGGGGTTTTAGAGACCCAGTACTTC; cdr3_aa: CASSNGQGVLETQYF
d_call: NA; j_call: TRBJ2-7; v_call: TRBV6-5; clone_size: few; cdr3_nt: TGTGCCAGCAGGGCCGGGGGAGGAGGCGAGCAGTACTTC; cdr3_aa: CASRAGGGGEQYF